A selection of T cell receptor beta chains follows, all from one sample in a study of CD8 T cells in Susac syndrome. One entry per CDR3 protein, called by TCRdb with MiXCR from the immunoSEQ multiplex PCR reads. The profile shows 250,000 to 300,000 distinct CDR3 sequences, roughly 85% of them singletons. The sequenced sample was CD8+ T cells from PBMCs. The source is a human donor with multiple sclerosis. CDR3s include the opening cysteine and the closing phenylalanine or tryptophan. D genes are given only for firm matches.

>TRBV30|TRBJ2-1|NA
CAWSRDRTDEQFF
TGTGCCTGGAGCCGGGACCGAACTGATGAGCAGTTCTTC
>TRBV27|TRBJ2-7|TRBD2
CASSLSSAGGPYEQYF
TGTGCCAGCAGTTTATCGAGTGCGGGGGGGCCCTACGAGCAGTACTTC
>TRBV5-6|TRBJ2-7|NA
CASSDRVIRDHYSYEQYF
TGTGCCAGCAGCGATAGAGTCATCCGGGACCACTACTCCTACGAGCAGTACTTC
>TRBV27|TRBJ2-3|TRBD2
CASSAGLAGLTDTQYF
TGTGCCAGCAGTGCCGGACTAGCGGGATTGACAGATACGCAGTATTTT
>TRBV4-3|TRBJ1-2|NA
CASSPYTWRGGYTF
TGCGCCAGCAGTCCCTACACGTGGCGGGGTGGCTACACCTTC
>TRBV28|TRBJ1-2|NA
CASSLLGEANYGYTF
TGTGCCAGCAGTTTACTGGGTGAGGCTAACTATGGCTACACCTTC
>TRBV10-3|TRBJ1-2|NA
CAFRYGYTF
TGTGCCTTCCGATACGGCTACACCTTC
>TRBV7-2|TRBJ2-1|NA
CASSLGLLRYNEQFF
TGTGCCAGCAGCTTGGGTCTACTAAGATACAATGAGCAGTTCTTC
>TRBV21-1|TRBJ1-2|NA
CASSKADDSVASYGYTF
TGTGCCAGCAGCAAAGCGGACGACAGCGTTGCCTCCTATGGCTACACCTTC
>TRBV6-2/TRBV6-3|TRBJ2-1|NA
CASTTPAVTQYNEQFF
TGTGCCAGCACCACCCCAGCGGTAACTCAGTACAATGAGCAGTTCTTC
>TRBV7-9|TRBJ2-2|NA
CASSTPGRGRVGELFF
TGTGCCAGCAGCACCCCGGGCCGGGGGCGAGTCGGGGAGCTGTTTTTT
>TRBV5-4|TRBJ2-3|TRBD2
CASSLDSREGPDTQYF
TGTGCCAGCAGCTTGGATTCGCGGGAGGGCCCAGATACGCAGTATTTT
>TRBV6-2/TRBV6-3|TRBJ2-7|NA
CASSYRDLNEQYF
TGTGCCAGCAGTTACCGGGACCTCAACGAGCAGTACTTC
>TRBV24-1|TRBJ1-2|NA
CATSDLHQTDIYGYTF
TGTGCCACCAGTGACTTACACCAGACAGACATCTATGGCTACACCTTC
>TRBV30|TRBJ2-3|NA
CAWRLVNTDTQYF
TGTGCCTGGAGACTAGTTAACACAGATACGCAGTATTTT
>TRBV27|TRBJ2-1|NA
CASSLGAGLWDEQFF
TGTGCCAGCAGTCTCGGGGCAGGCCTTTGGGATGAGCAGTTCTTC
>TRBV5-1|TRBJ2-2|TRBD1
CASSFWTGYNTGELFF
TGCGCCAGCAGCTTTTGGACAGGATATAACACCGGGGAGCTGTTTTTT
>TRBV9|TRBJ2-7|TRBD1
CASSAQQGSSYEQYF
TGTGCCAGCAGCGCCCAACAGGGGTCCTCCTACGAGCAGTACTTC